This section outlines one TCR beta chain sequence together with its context. Its antigen is unknown. Per-base qualities were not stored, and no clone one base away is much larger. This sample was taken from a study of identical twins (dated by TCRdb to the mid-2010s). In terms of the full investigation: The study deep-sequenced TCR alpha and beta repertoires from monozygotic twins, unrelated adults of various ages and cord blood to test whether fetal clonotypes persist. To rule out contamination, replicate twin experiments were performed at different times with different library preparation protocols. What the research found in general, with its limitations: Compared with coincidental sharing between unrelated individuals, an excess of low generation-probability sequences was observed among out-of-frame TCR alpha sequences shared between twins. Invariant T cells such as MAIT and iNKT could partly confound zero-insertion analyses, although diverse VJ usage argued against such confounding for most clonotypes. In monozygotic twins, out-of-frame TCR alpha sharing was systematically underestimated by recombination models, although the models agreed with sharing between unrelated individuals. The excess sharing between twins in beta out-of-frame sequences was weaker because fewer shared sequences reduced the signal-to-noise ratio. Conclusions relied on cross-sectional statistical analysis, since the same donors could not be followed over many years. Abundant cord blood beta clonotypes had fewer insertions, young adult naive repertoires showed a similar but weaker trend, and memory repertoires showed no such trend.

Every donor was a healthy Caucasian. The twin cohort consisted of three pairs of female monozygotic twins, all aged 18 to 29 years. Positive isolation kits from Invitrogen were used to isolate CD4+ and CD8+ T cell populations. Library creation used 5' RACE. Instrument used: Illumina HiSeq 2000. Template switching introduced a universal primer binding site; the final cDNA contained a unique molecular identifier, enabling accurate counting of TCR cDNA molecules. Specific primers in the conserved constant-segment region were used to synthesize first-strand cDNA for the TCR alpha and beta chains. To control for contamination, every cDNA library carried two barcodes: a SMART-Mk sample barcode plus Illumina barcodes. TruSeq adapter sequences and Illumina sample barcodes were added in two successive PCR steps. The Illumina HiSeq platform was used with custom primers to sequence TCR alpha and beta cDNA libraries. In the source study's methods: Unique molecular identifiers were extracted from raw reads with MiGEC, and CDR3 positions were determined with MiXCR. Recombination models were inferred per individual with the repgenHMM and IGoR tools using an EM algorithm. Shared clonotype analysis was performed with the tcR package in R, normalizing sharing by the product of cloneset sizes. To study raw recombination without the effects of thymic and clonal selection, out-of-frame nonproductive sequences were analyzed. Using fastp at Q25 and MiXCR, TCRdb reprocessed the public reads and kept productive beta chains. Each entry is one CDR3 protein sequence, shown with its most common DNA and genes. These V and J calls rely on TCRdb rather than the paper's analysis. Here the sample has roughly 200,000 distinct CDR3 sequences; about 15% occur a single time. The ten largest account for around 40% of the sample.

These data are also associated with another study on T cells expressing NK-cell markers. As that second paper reports: Three sorted T-cell subsets (CD3+CD56+NKG2C+, CD3+CD56+NKG2C- and CD3+CD56-NKG2C+) from several donors had their TCR beta-chain repertoires profiled. Of the eight sequenced donors, seven were found to be HCMV-seropositive and one was found to be HCMV-seronegative. In several experiments an anti-gammadeltaTCR antibody was added to restrict sorting to alphabetaTCR-expressing T cells. In 5 to 7 donors, the dominant CD3+CD56+NKG2C+ clonotypes were found to rank among the top 10 CD8+ clonotypes and to make up roughly 1.0-8% of CD8+ T cells. Those dominant clonotypes were again the most abundant among CD3+CD56-NKG2C+ cells in a handful of donors, at about 25-65%. Whether the expanded NKG2C-expressing T cell clones were specific for HCMV antigens was left unclear. The study sequenced eight donors, all healthy volunteers chosen at random: three men and five women. HCMV serostatus was determined by detecting HCMV-specific IgG in serum with a commercial ELISA kit. MIGEC was used to demultiplex reads and group reads by UMI, and MiTCR was used to assemble and quantify clonotypes. To exclude erroneous sequences, any TCR cDNA sequence not supported by at least two reads was discarded. The tcR package was used for downstream repertoire analysis, with clonotypes matched between fractions based on CDR3 nucleotide sequence plus V segment. VDJmatch was used to annotate antigen specificity against VDJdb, with one amino acid substitution allowed in CDR3.

Sequencing used CD8+ T cells sorted from blood. This receptor was identified in a woman under 30 in good health.

The base sequence is TGTGCCAGCAGCGATCAAGGGACTAGCGGGCTCGCGCAGTATTTT. The encoded protein is CASSDQGTSGLAQYF. This chain is built from TRBV7-6 and TRBJ2-3; TRBD2 lines up with 12 middle nucleotides. The CDR3 contains 15 residues, cysteine and phenylalanine counted. The CDR3 DNA has 45 bases and is translated from base 1. CDR1 and CDR2 (SGHVS, FNYEAQ) derive from the germline V gene. Ends trimmed: V by 5 bases, J by 10 bases; bases unmatched to a gene: 10.